Listed here is a single T cell receptor beta chain. The data were obtained in a study of blood T cell repertoires in COVID-19. Study-wide background: From the United States, Italy and Spain came samples of acute and convalescent COVID-19. In each case, the material was cDNA or gDNA derived from T cells, B-cell-depleted T cells, or PBMCs.

Authors' processing steps: Reference gene primer amplification in the assay estimated nucleated cell counts. Clones were read by immunoSEQ multiplex PCR, and TCRdb kept only the in-frame ones, dropping some. The D gene and trimming were derived from the DNA, and the V and J assignments and clone size from that table. The top ten clones hold 2% to 2.5% of a sample with some 45,000 clones, about 88% of them seen once. CDR1 MNHEY and CDR2 SVGAGI come from the germline V gene. J was trimmed by 3 bases and V by 4 bases; bases with no gene match: 5. The CDR3 sequence is 15 residues long. What was sequenced was peripheral blood. The chain combines TRBV6-5 with TRBJ2-1, with 8 bases lining up with TRBD2. The sequence came from a human donor in a cohort sampled during active COVID-19. CDR3 DNA: TGTGCCAGCAGTTGGAGCGGGGGTGGCTACAATGAGCAGTTCTTC. This translates into CASSWSGGGYNEQFF.